This T cell receptor beta chain was captured in a study of blood T cells in healthy people across ages. General observations from the study: Higher diversity, along with more naive CD4+ cells, distinguished long-lived donors from aged donors. Unsorted PBMCs blocked a conclusive comparison of naive and antigen-experienced cells.

A note on this clonotype: Antigen: not known.

The V gene's germline CDR1 is MNHEY and CDR2 SVGAGI. This CDR3 contains 15 residues. The germline V and J ends were trimmed by 2 bases and 13 bases, with 18 bases remaining between them. Isolated PBMCs totaled at least 7 million in each sample. Sample-barcoded 5' priming and a J-beta primer mix drove a second PCR of roughly 6 to 12 cycles. The template-switch adaptor was a 5' adaptor with 12 random nucleotides. It tagged each cDNA molecule. TCRdb fed the 5' RACE reads into MiXCR, producing one record per CDR3 protein. The sample shows over 1,200,000 distinct CDR3 sequences, around 59% of them seen only once.

Sequencing was carried out using blood. The TCR comes from a young man in good health. The chain uses TRBV6-5 and TRBJ1-6; the D gene is possibly TRBD1 (5 bases). The DNA for the CDR3 is TGTGCCAGCAGTTACGGGAGGGGTGAGATTTTGCCCCTCCACTTT. Its protein is CASSYGRGEILPLHF.